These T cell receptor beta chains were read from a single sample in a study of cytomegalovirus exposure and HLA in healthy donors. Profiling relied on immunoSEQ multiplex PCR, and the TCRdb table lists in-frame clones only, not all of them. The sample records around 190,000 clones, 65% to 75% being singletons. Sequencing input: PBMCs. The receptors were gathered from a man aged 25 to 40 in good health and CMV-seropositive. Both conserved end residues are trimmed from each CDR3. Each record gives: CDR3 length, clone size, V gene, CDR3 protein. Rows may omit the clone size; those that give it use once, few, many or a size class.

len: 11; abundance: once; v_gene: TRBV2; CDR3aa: ASSGRTGGEAF
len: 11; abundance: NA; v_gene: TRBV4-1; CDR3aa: ASSPGQSYEQY
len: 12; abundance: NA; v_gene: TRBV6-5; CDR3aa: ASVTGQGGYGYT
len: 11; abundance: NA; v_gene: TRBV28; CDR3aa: ASRSHRGSEQY
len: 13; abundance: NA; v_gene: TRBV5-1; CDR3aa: ASSEQTGGAGELF
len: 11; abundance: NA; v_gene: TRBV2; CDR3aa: ASTGGPYNEQF
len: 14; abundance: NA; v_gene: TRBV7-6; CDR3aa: ASSLQWARTDEKLF
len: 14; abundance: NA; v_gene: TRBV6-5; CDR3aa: ASSYSTAGMVYGYT
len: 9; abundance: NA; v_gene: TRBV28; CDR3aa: ASTNGGGQF
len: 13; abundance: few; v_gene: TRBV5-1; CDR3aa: ASNERQGSYNEQF
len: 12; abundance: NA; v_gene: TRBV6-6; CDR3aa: ASSAGFSGNTIY
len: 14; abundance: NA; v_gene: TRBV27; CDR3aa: ASSPWTGATVFGYT
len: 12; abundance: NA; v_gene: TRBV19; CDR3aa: ASSFRTGDTEAF
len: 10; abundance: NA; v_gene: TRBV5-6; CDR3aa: ASSFTYNEQF
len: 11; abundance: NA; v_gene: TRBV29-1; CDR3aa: SAVRQLNTEAF
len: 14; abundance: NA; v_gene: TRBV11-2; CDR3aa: ASSLGGIRGYNEQF
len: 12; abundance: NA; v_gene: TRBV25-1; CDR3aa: ASSERGQGYEQY
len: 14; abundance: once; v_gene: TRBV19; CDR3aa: ASSIGTGGMNTEAF
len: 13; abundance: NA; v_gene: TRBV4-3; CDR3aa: ASSQDKGVGTEAF
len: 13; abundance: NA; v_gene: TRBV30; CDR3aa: AWQIAGGQTDTQY
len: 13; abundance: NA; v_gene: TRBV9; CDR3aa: ASSVRRSGAGELF
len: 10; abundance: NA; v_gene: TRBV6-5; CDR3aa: ASSYGDYGYT
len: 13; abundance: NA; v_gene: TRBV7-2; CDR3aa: ASSLLGLATDTQY
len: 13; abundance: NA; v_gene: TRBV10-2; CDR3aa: ASSEVSGSYNEQF
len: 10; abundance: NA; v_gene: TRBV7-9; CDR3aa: SSGQAYNEQF
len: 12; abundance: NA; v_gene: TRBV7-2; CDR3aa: ASSLQRGRNIQY
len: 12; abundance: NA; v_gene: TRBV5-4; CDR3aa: AGSGRGSGNTIY
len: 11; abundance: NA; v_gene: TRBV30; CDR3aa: AWSVQSSQPQH
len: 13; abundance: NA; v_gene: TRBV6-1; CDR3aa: ATGQGLSGANVLT
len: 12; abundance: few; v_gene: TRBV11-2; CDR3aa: ASSLAGQNTEAF